This entry concerns a single TCR beta chain. Its antigen is unknown. The CDR3 is 16 residues long. V was clipped by 2 bases and J by 1 base, with 15 bases between them. CDR1 SGHKS and CDR2 YYEKEE come from the germline V gene (reference sequence). Assay: immunoSEQ multiplex PCR; the TCRdb copy retains only in-frame clones and omits some. Altogether roughly 28,000 clones are present, approximately 80% being singletons, with the ten largest covering over 12%. This record belongs to a study of OX40 agonist ivuxolimab in advanced cancers. The study's findings and limits: Averaging showed that CD8+ T cells had more expanded clones than CD4+ did. With doses of 0.1 to 3.0 mg/kg, CD4+ and CD8+ blood T cells had undergone clonal expansion by week 6.

Sequenced here: CD4+ or CD8+ T cells sorted from blood, sampled in a trial of the OX40 agonist ivuxolimab. The V gene is TRBV5-5, the J gene TRBJ1-1; D gene uncertain. This TCR derives from an adult with an advanced solid tumor such as melanoma, head and neck, liver or kidney cancer. The DNA of the CDR3 is TGTGCCAGCAGCTTTTTACAGAGAAGACAGAACACTGAAGCTTTCTTT. It specifies CASSFLQRRQNTEAFF.